The entry that follows covers one TCR beta chain sequence. V was pared by 9 bases and J by 3 bases, with 7 bases of the junction left unmatched. The CDR3 runs to 13 residues. Germline V gene lookup returns CDR1 KGHSH and CDR2 LQKENI. TCRdb's table, derived via immunoSEQ multiplex PCR, lists solely in-frame clones and lacks some. The table has about 200,000 clones, roughly 84% seen once; the top ten hold around 4.9%. This record belongs to a study of blood T cell repertoires in COVID-19. Study-wide background: Nucleic acid was either cDNA or gDNA, and it came from T cells, B-cell-depleted T cells, or PBMCs.

The specimen sequenced was peripheral blood. The chain uses TRBV18 and TRBJ2-5, with 7 bases fitting TRBD1. The clonotype originates from an elderly woman with acute or convalescent COVID-19. CDR3 protein: CASSTGVEETQYF. CDR3 sequence (DNA): TGTGCCAGTTCCACAGGGGTCGAAGAGACCCAGTACTTC. The full variable domain, its missing parts supplied by reference TRBV18 and TRBJ2-5, is NAGVMQNPRHLVRRRGQEARLRCSPMKGHSHVYWYRQLPEEGLKFMVYLQKENIIDESGMPKERFSAEFPKEGPSILRIQQVVRGDSAAYFCASSTGVEETQYFGPGTRLLVL.